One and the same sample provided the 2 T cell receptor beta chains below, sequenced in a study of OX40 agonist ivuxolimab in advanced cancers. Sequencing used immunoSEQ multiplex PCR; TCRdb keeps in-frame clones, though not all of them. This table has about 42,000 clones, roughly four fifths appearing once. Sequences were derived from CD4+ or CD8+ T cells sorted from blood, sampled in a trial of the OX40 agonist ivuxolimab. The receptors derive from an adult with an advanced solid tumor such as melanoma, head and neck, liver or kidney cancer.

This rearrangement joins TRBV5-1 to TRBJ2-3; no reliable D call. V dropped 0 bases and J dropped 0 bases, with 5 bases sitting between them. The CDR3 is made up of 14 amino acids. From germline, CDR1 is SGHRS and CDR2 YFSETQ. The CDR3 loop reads CASSLDTSTDTQYF. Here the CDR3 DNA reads TGCGCCAGCAGCTTGGACACTAGCACAGATACGCAGTATTTT.

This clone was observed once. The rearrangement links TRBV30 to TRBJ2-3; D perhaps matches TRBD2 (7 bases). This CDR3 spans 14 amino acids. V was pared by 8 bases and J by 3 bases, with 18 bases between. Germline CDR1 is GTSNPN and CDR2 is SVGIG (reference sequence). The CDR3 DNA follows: TGTGCCAGGGGGATCAGCGGGAATACAGATACGCAGTATTTT. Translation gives CARGISGNTDTQYF.